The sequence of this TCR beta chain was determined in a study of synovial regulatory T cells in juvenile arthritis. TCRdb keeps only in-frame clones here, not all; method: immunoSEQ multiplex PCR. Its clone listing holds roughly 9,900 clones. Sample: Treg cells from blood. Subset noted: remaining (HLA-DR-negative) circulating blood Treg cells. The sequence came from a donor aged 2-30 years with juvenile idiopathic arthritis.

Here the CDR3 reads CASSQTGQGAFAQYF. This chain connects TRBV7-6 to TRBJ2-3; TCRdb returns TRBD1, unconfirmable since there is no DNA. Germline CDR1 reads SGHVS; CDR2 reads FNYEAQ. This CDR3 has 15 residues. Only the protein is on record.